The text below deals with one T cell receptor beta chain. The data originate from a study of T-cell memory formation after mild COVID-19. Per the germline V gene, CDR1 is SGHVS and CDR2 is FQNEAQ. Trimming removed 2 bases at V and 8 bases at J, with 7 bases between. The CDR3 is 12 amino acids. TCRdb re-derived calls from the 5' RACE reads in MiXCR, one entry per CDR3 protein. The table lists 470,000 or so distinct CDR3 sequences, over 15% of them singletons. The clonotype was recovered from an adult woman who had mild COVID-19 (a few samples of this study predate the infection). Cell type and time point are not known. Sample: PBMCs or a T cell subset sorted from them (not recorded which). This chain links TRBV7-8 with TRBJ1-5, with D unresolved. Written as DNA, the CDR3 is TGTGCCAGCAGCTTACATGAGAAGCCCCAGCATTTT. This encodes CASSLHEKPQHF.